The present T cell receptor beta chain was sequenced within a study of vaccination and CD4 T cells after COVID-19. Turning to this clonotype: Its antigen remains unknown.

Treatment in this sample: roughly 11-day PBMC culture with coronavirus spike peptide pools or control peptides (ViraFEST assay). An Oncomine TCR Beta short-read assay was used to sequence the DNA from cultured CD4+ T cells. TCRdb ran MiXCR on the PCR reads and lists one entry per CDR3 protein. Of roughly 15,000 distinct CDR3 sequences listed, roughly 61% are singletons. V was clipped by 7 bases and J by 0 bases, with 10 bases between them. Germline CDR1 reads SGHNT; CDR2 reads YENEEA. This CDR3 contains 14 residues. This clonotype was obtained from a human donor who had recovered from COVID-19. This chain joins TRBV11-3 and TRBJ1-5, with unresolved D. The source material was CD4+ T cells from blood, cultured in vitro. The CDR3 reads CASIKTDSNQPQHF. DNA of the CDR3: TGTGCCAGCATCAAGACGGATAGCAATCAGCCCCAGCATTTT.